The sequence of this T cell receptor beta chain was determined in a study of CD8 T cells in Susac syndrome. Random-hexamer reverse transcription was applied to about 0.45 to 1 ug RNA. Amplification of TCR beta CDR3 was carried out by immunoSEQ multiplex PCR, which covered 54 Vbeta and 13 Jbeta segments. TCRdb itself ran the immunoSEQ multiplex PCR reads through MiXCR, one entry per CDR3 protein. The sample records approximately 170,000 distinct CDR3 sequences, 90% to 95% being singletons. V dropped 1 base and J dropped 3; count of bases not matched to a gene: 6. The germline V gene has CDR1 KGHSH and CDR2 LQKENI. The CDR3 sequence is 16 residues long.

The gene calls are TRBV18 and TRBJ2-3; 8 nucleotides line up with TRBD2. The material sequenced was CD4+ T cells from PBMCs. The clonotype comes from a human donor in good health. The CDR3 nucleotides are TGTGCCAGCTCACCACAGCTAGCGGGTATAACAGATACGCAGTATTTT. It codes for CASSPQLAGITDTQYF.